This passage covers 26 T cell receptor beta chains from one sample sequenced in a study of cytomegalovirus exposure and HLA in healthy donors. 60 Vbeta and 13 Jbeta primers were used in PCR. Only in-frame clones appear in the TCRdb table, and some are missing; sequencing was by immunoSEQ multiplex PCR. The top ten clones hold 2.9% of a sample with 55,000 to 65,000 clones, 79% of them seen once. Sequenced: PBMCs. These TCRs come from a woman aged 30 to 39 in good health and CMV-seronegative.

The chain is built from TRBV19 and TRBJ1-1; D unresolved. The CDR3 contains 12 residues. The V gene's germline CDR1 is LNHDA and CDR2 SQIVND (reference sequence). The germline V and J ends were trimmed by 10 bases and 1 base, with 10 bases remaining between them. CDR3 protein: CAISSSNTEAFF. DNA of the CDR3: TGTGCCATATCCAGTTCGAACACTGAAGCTTTCTTT. Looking up the rest from reference TRBV19 and TRBJ1-1 gives the full variable domain: DGGITQSPKYLFRKEGQNVTLSCEQNLNHDAMYWYRQDPGQGLRLIYYSQIVNDFQKGDIAEGYSVSREKKESFPLTVTSAQKNPTAFYLCAISSSNTEAFFGQGTRLTVV.

This sequence joins TRBV29-1 and TRBJ1-1, with D uncertain. This CDR3 comprises 15 residues. Germline CDR1 and CDR2: SQVTM and ANQGSEA. V lost 6 bases and J lost 3, with 20 bases in between. The CDR3 protein is CSVTRGDSQYTEAFF. The DNA of the CDR3 is TGCAGCGTGACCCGGGGAGATTCTCAATACACTGAAGCTTTCTTT.

The gene calls are TRBV19 and TRBJ2-7; possible D gene TRBD2, 5 bases. The V gene lost 9 bases and the J gene lost 0 bases, with 21 bases spanning the gap. The CDR3 spans 16 residues. From germline, CDR1 is LNHDA and CDR2 SQIVND (reference sequence). DNA for the CDR3: TGTGCCAGCTCTTTCGGACTCCGTTCCCGCTCCTACGAGCAGTACTTC. The encoded protein is CASSFGLRSRSYEQYF.

The V gene is TRBV27, the J gene TRBJ1-2; 9 nucleotides align to TRBD1. This CDR3 is built from 14 residues. The germline V gene has CDR1 MNHEY and CDR2 SMNVEV (reference sequence). The junction had 11 bases not matched to a gene; V was cut back by 7 bases and J by 8 bases. The CDR3 DNA sequence: TGTGCCAGCACCACTTCCGGACAGGGGAGCGGCTACACCTTC. Its translation is CASTTSGQGSGYTF.

The genes are TRBV15 and TRBJ1-2, with 9 bases identical to TRBD1. This CDR3 comprises 15 residues. Unmatched junction bases numbered 7, after V lost 4 bases and J lost 4 bases. From germline, CDR1 is LNHNV and CDR2 YYDKDF (reference sequence). Written as DNA, the CDR3 is TGTGCCACCAGCACGAACAGGGGGCAGGCCTATGGCTACACCTTC. Amino acids: CATSTNRGQAYGYTF.

The chain has TRBV5-6 and TRBJ2-7; 7 nucleotides align to TRBD1. This CDR3 is built from 14 residues. Germline V gene sequence: CDR1 SGHDT, CDR2 YYEEEE. The trim removed 3 bases at V and 3 bases at J, leaving 6 bases unmatched. The CDR3 spells CASSYRQGSYEQYF. DNA for the CDR3: TGTGCCAGCAGCTACCGACAGGGAAGCTACGAGCAGTACTTC.

This chain joins TRBV7-9 and TRBJ1-4, with unresolved D. Trimming took off 1 base at V and 8 bases at J, with 11 bases between the two ends. The V gene's germline CDR1 is SEHNR and CDR2 FQNEAQ (reference sequence). The CDR3 contains 14 residues. Here the CDR3 reads CASSLGASSEKLFF. The CDR3 DNA reads TGTGCCAGCAGCTTAGGAGCTTCGTCGGAAAAACTGTTTTTT.

The chain recombines TRBV5-8 with TRBJ2-7; 8 bases agree with TRBD1. Germline trimming cut 0 bases from V and 6 bases from J; bases unmatched to any gene: 2. The germline gives CDR1 SGHTS, CDR2 YDEGEE. The CDR3 contains 13 residues. CDR3 bases: TGTGCCAGCAGCTTGGCGGACAGGGCCGAGCAGTACGTC. This sequence encodes CASSLADRAEQYV.

The CDR3 sequence is CASRNGGSGNTGELFF. In DNA, the CDR3 is TGTGCCAGCAGAAATGGCGGGAGCGGGAACACCGGGGAGCTGTTTTTT. V and J are TRBV7-2 and TRBJ2-2; 7 bases map to TRBD2. The V gene end was trimmed by 6 bases and the J gene end by 1 base; junction bases not matched to a gene: 8. CDR1 is SGHTA and CDR2 is FQGNSA in the germline V gene. This CDR3 comprises 16 residues. Filled out from reference TRBV7-2 and TRBJ2-2, the complete variable domain reads GAGVSQSPSNKVTEKGKDVELRCDPISGHTALYWYRQSLGQGLEFLIYFQGNSAPDKSGLPSDRFSAERTGGSVSTLTIQRTQQEDSAVYLCASRNGGSGNTGELFFGEGSRLTVL.

This chain connects TRBV5-4 to TRBJ2-2, with TRBD2 identical over 15 bases. The V segment lost 4 bases and the J segment 5 bases; nucleotides outside the gene matches: 6. This CDR3 region has 17 residues. Germline V gene data show CDR1 as SGHNT and CDR2 as YYREEE (reference sequence). The DNA of the CDR3 is TGTGCCAGCAGCGGGGGGACTAGCGGGGGGACAACCGGGGAGCTGTTTTTT. Protein product: CASSGGTSGGTTGELFF.

The sample holds a few counts of this clone. The chain recombines TRBV5-1 with TRBJ1-2; 11 nucleotides match TRBD1. V lost 4 bases, J lost 2 bases, and 1 base stayed unmatched. The CDR3 is made up of 14 amino acids. Per germline, CDR1 SGHRS and CDR2 YFSETQ. The CDR3 sequence is CASSGTGGNYGYTF. The CDR3 bases are TGCGCCAGCAGCGGGACAGGGGGGAACTATGGCTACACCTTC.

The genes are TRBV2 and TRBJ1-1; 9 bases agree with TRBD1. Germline V gene sequence: CDR1 SNHLY, CDR2 FYNNEI. Trimming cost V 5 bases and J 5 bases; bases outside gene matches: 9. The CDR3 sequence is 15 residues long. The DNA of the CDR3 is TGTGCCAGCAGTACCGGGACAGGGCGGAGTACTGAAGCTTTCTTT. Its protein product is CASSTGTGRSTEAFF.

The chain joins TRBV30 to TRBJ1-1, with D possibly TRBD1 on 5 matching bases. Trimming pared 8 bases from V and 0 bases from J, leaving 19 bases between. The germline CDR1 and CDR2 sequences are GTSNPN and SVGIG (reference sequence). The CDR3 consists of 15 residues. The CDR3 loop is CARIFLTDMNTEAFF. For the CDR3, the DNA is TGTGCCCGGATCTTCTTGACAGACATGAACACTGAAGCTTTCTTT.

The chain carries TRBV7-2 and TRBJ2-7; 7 bases map to TRBD1. The CDR3 is 13 residues long. Unmatched junction bases numbered 7, after V lost 6 bases and J lost 5 bases. From germline, CDR1 is SGHTA and CDR2 FQGNSA. Here the CDR3 reads CASSSTGIHEQYF. CDR3 bases: TGTGCCAGCAGTTCGACAGGGATCCACGAGCAGTACTTC.

This clone was seen more than once but under ten times. The chain links TRBV5-1 to TRBJ2-7; TRBD1 agrees at 8 bases. Per germline, CDR1 SGHRS and CDR2 YFSETQ. Germline trimming cut 0 bases from V and 2 bases from J; bases unmatched to any gene: 4. The CDR3 spans 15 residues. The CDR3 DNA is TGCGCCAGCAGCTTGGGTCAGGGGGCTACCTACGAGCAGTACTTC. Translation gives CASSLGQGATYEQYF. The full variable domain, its missing parts supplied by reference TRBV5-1 and TRBJ2-7, is KAGVTQTPRYLIKTRGQQVTLSCSPISGHRSVSWYQQTPGQGLQFLFEYFSETQRNKGNFPGRFSGRQFSNSRSEMNVSTLELGDSALYLCASSLGQGATYEQYFGPGTRLTVT.

CDR3 sequence reads: CASSLVASGMGTDTQYF. CDR3 sequence (DNA): TGCGCCAGCAGCTTGGTAGCTAGCGGGATGGGCACAGATACGCAGTATTTT. The J gene is TRBJ2-3, the V gene TRBV5-1; 9 bases agree with TRBD2. From germline, CDR1 is SGHRS and CDR2 YFSETQ. This CDR3 spans 17 amino acids. The V gene end was trimmed by 0 bases and the J gene end by 1 base; junction bases not matched to a gene: 6.

V gene TRBV6-5 combines with J gene TRBJ2-1; TRBD2 aligns across 7 bases. The ends lost 2 bases at V and 12 bases at J; junction bases unmatched: 10. The CDR3 runs 14 residues. The germline CDR1 and CDR2 sequences are MNHEY and SVGAGI. CDR3: CASSYGGAGQAQFF. CDR3 DNA sequence: TGTGCCAGCAGTTACGGTGGAGCGGGGCAGGCGCAGTTCTTC.

This clone appeared once. The rearrangement uses TRBV2 and TRBJ1-6; D is ambiguous. Trimming removed 3 bases from V and 3 bases from J, with 9 bases in between. The V gene's germline CDR1 is SNHLY and CDR2 FYNNEI. This CDR3 has 15 amino acids. The CDR3 sequence: CASSERDSYNSPLHF. DNA of the CDR3: TGTGCCAGCAGTGAGAGGGATAGCTATAATTCACCCCTCCACTTT.

CDR3 residues: CALTQGTGTDGYTF. The CDR3 DNA reads as TGTGCCCTCACACAGGGGACAGGGACTGATGGCTACACCTTC. This sequence joins TRBV30 and TRBJ1-2, with 9 bases that match TRBD1. This CDR3 has 14 residues. Germline CDR1 GTSNPN, CDR2 SVGIG (reference sequence). J lost 6 bases, V lost 8 bases, and 13 bases had no gene match. Using reference TRBV30 and TRBJ1-2 for the parts outside the CDR3, the full variable domain is SQTIHQWPATLVQPVGSPLSLECTVEGTSNPNLYWYRQAAGRGLQLLFYSVGIGQISSEVPQNLSASRPQDRQFILSSKKLLLSDSGFYLCALTQGTGTDGYTFGSGTRLTVV.

The rearrangement uses TRBV18 and TRBJ1-1, with D unclear. CDR3 length equals 13 residues. Germline CDR1 KGHSH, CDR2 LQKENI. Trimming left V 2 bases short and J 3 bases short, with 7 bases between. The CDR3 nucleotides are TGTGCCAGCTCACCAGTAGTGGACACTGAAGCTTTCTTT. Translation gives CASSPVVDTEAFF.

The gene calls are TRBV13 and TRBJ2-1; 10 bases fit TRBD2. The CDR3 totals 16 residues. Germline CDR1 is PRHDT and CDR2 is FYEKMQ (reference sequence). Trimming cost V 4 bases and J 8 bases; bases outside gene matches: 11. The CDR3, as DNA: TGTGCCAGCAGCTCGAAGCTAGCGGGGGAGGTTGATGAGCAGTTCTTC. Translated: CASSSKLAGEVDEQFF.

The genes are TRBV9 and TRBJ2-3; 12 bases fit TRBD2. The CDR3 length is 15 residues. Germline trimming cut 2 bases from V and 9 bases from J; bases unmatched to any gene: 7. The germline V gene has CDR1 SGDLS and CDR2 YYNGEE. CDR3 DNA sequence: TGTGCCAGCAGCGTCGTGGCTAGCGGGGGGGTAACGCAGTATTTT. It translates to CASSVVASGGVTQYF. Full variable domain (rest looked up from reference TRBV9 and TRBJ2-3): DSGVTQTPKHLITATGQRVTLRCSPRSGDLSVYWYQQSLDQGLQFLIQYYNGEERAKGNILERFSAQQFPDLHSELNLSSLELGDSALYFCASSVVASGGVTQYFGPGTRLTVL.

This clone came up a few times. The chain has TRBV9 and TRBJ1-3; no definite D call. Germline assignment: CDR1 SGDLS and CDR2 YYNGEE. There are 15 residues in the CDR3. Trimming shortened V by 4 bases and J by 0 bases, and 11 bases separated the two germline ends. CDR3 DNA sequence: TGTGCCAGCAGCCCTCGAGGAGGCTCTGGAAACACCATATATTTT. Its translation: CASSPRGGSGNTIYF.

The gene calls are TRBV27 and TRBJ2-7; 9 nucleotides line up with TRBD2. Germline assignment: CDR1 MNHEY and CDR2 SMNVEV (reference sequence). Losses at the gene ends were 6 bases for V and 6 bases for J; bases not matched to a gene: 6. This CDR3 has 13 residues. This CDR3 reads CASSPSGTSEQYV. DNA of the CDR3: TGTGCCAGCAGCCCTAGCGGGACCTCCGAGCAGTACGTC.

The chain combines TRBV11-3 with TRBJ2-7; 9 nucleotides line up with TRBD2. This CDR3 contains 13 residues. Germline values: CDR1 SGHNT, CDR2 YENEEA. V shed 5 bases and J 9 bases; nucleotides not matched to a gene: 8. CDR3 sequence reads: CASSPPGAGGQYF. CDR3 DNA: TGTGCCAGCAGCCCCCCTGGAGCGGGGGGGCAGTACTTC.

V and J are TRBV30 and TRBJ2-7, with D unclear. The CDR3 contains 11 residues. The V end was cut by 1 base, the J end by 5 bases, with 6 bases between. CDR1 is GTSNPN and CDR2 is SVGIG in the germline V gene (reference sequence). CDR3 DNA sequence: TGTGCCTGGAGTGCAGGCGACGAGCAGTACTTC. It codes for CAWSAGDEQYF.